This T cell receptor (beta chain) was sequenced in a study of neurological immune-mediated disorders. Points from the study as a whole: Multiple sclerosis patients had less TCR clonal expansion than even healthy controls, unlike HTLV-1-associated myelopathy. Private repertoires in all groups were suggested, as expanded clones shared no CDR3 amino acid sequences across subjects.

The cDNA came from 5'RACE, which used 10-nucleotide random UMIs. From the 5' RACE reads, TCRdb called clonotypes with MiXCR, one entry per CDR3 protein. The sample consists of 45,000 or so distinct CDR3 sequences, roughly 13% of them appearing once. This clonotype has ten or more counts. As yet, its antigen is unknown. An end of the junction differs from the germline gene, which may be a read error. CDR1 and CDR2 (germline): MNHEY, SVGEGT. The CDR3 contains 11 residues. Sample: PBMCs. V is TRBV6-2 or TRBV6-3 and J is TRBJ1-2; a weak D match, TRBD1 (5 bases). The receptor was derived from a female donor in good health. Here the CDR3 DNA reads TGTGCCAGCATGGCCCGCCGGGACCGCGCCTTC. Protein sequence: CASMARRDRAF.